This TCR beta chain was found in a study of siplizumab effects on memory and regulatory T cells. Notes on the study in general: Alloreactive CD4+ clones that could be mapped were on average about 69% Treg-derived with siplizumab, against 25% to 30% in controls. Whether proliferating Tregs in siplizumab cultures suppress was not functionally confirmed. The naive T cell population seemed more diverse than memory cells and seemed a major contributor to the alloresponse.

A single count supports this clone. The antigen is unknown. For every sample, roughly 94,000 TCR templates were assayed. Profiled with immunoSEQ multiplex PCR; TCRdb holds only in-frame clones, not every one. The sample holds some 100,000 clones; 85% to 95% are singletons and the top ten take approximately 1.5%. CDR1 is MNHNY and CDR2 is SVGAGI in the germline V gene (reference sequence). The CDR3 consists of 14 residues. J gave up 3 bases and V 2 bases, and 4 bases lay outside the gene matches. The sample consisted of non-Treg CD4+ T cells sorted from blood. The receptor comes from a human donor in good health. This chain joins TRBV6-6 and TRBJ2-7; TRBD1 matches at 7 bases. Here the CDR3 DNA reads TGTGCCAGCAGTTACAAGGGGGCCGGCTACGAGCAGTACTTC. Protein product: CASSYKGAGYEQYF.